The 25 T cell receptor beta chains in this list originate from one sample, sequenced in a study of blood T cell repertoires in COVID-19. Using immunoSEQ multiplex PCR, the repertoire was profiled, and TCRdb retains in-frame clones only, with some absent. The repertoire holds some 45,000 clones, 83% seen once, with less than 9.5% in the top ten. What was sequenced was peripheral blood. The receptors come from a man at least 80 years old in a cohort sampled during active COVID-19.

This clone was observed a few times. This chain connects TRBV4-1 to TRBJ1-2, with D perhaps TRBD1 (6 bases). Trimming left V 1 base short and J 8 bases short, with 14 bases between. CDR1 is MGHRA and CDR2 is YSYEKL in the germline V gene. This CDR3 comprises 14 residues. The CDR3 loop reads CASSQAGAAAGYTF. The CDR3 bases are TGCGCCAGCAGCCAAGCAGGGGCCGCGGCAGGCTACACCTTC.

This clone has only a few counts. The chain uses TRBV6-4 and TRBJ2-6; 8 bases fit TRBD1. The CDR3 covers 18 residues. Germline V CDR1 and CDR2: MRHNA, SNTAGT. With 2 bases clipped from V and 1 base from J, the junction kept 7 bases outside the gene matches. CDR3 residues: CASSDSGQGASGANVLTF. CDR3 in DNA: TGTGCCAGCAGTGACAGTGGGCAGGGGGCTTCTGGGGCCAACGTCCTGACTTTC.

The CDR3 region is CASSDQGDQPQHF. In nucleotides, the CDR3 is TGTGCCAGCAGTGACCAGGGGGATCAGCCCCAGCATTTT. This chain joins TRBV2 and TRBJ1-5, with 7 bases aligning to TRBD1. The V gene's germline CDR1 is SNHLY and CDR2 FYNNEI. Germline trimming cut 3 bases from V and 5 bases from J; bases unmatched to any gene: 1. This CDR3 spans 13 amino acids.

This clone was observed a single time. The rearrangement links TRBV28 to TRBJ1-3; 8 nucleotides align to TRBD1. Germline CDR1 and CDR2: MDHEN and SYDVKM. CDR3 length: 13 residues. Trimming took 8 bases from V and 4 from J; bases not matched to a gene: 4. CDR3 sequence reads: CASVRGHGNTIYF. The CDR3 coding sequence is TGTGCCAGCGTCAGGGGGCACGGAAACACCATATATTTT.

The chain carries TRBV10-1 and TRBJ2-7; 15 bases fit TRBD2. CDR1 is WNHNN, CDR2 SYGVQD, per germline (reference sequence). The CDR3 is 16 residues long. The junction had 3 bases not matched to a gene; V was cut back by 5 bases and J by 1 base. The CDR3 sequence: CASSRGLAGGSYEQYF. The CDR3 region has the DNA TGCGCCAGCAGTCGTGGACTAGCGGGAGGGTCCTACGAGCAGTACTTC.

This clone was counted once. The CDR3: CASSQQDRVYNEQFF. The CDR3 nucleotides are TGCGCCAGCAGCCAACAGGACAGGGTGTACAATGAGCAGTTCTTC. The chain links TRBV4-1 to TRBJ2-1, with 8 positions matching TRBD1. The length of the CDR3 is 15 residues. The V gene's germline CDR1 is MGHRA and CDR2 YSYEKL. Losses at the gene ends were 2 bases for V and 4 bases for J; bases not matched to a gene: 4.

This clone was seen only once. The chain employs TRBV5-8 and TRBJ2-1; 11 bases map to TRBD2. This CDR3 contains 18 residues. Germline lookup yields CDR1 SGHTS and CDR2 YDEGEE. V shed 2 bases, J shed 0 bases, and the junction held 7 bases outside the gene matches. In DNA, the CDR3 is TGTGCCAGCAGCTTCGGCACTACTAGCGGGAGCTCCTACAATGAGCAGTTCTTC. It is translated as CASSFGTTSGSSYNEQFF.

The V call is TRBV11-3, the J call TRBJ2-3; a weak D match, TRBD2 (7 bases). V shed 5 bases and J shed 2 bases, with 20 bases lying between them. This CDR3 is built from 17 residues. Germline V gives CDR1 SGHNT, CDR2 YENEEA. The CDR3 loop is CASSKHTPGGPTDTQYF. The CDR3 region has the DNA TGTGCCAGCAGCAAACACACCCCCGGGGGGCCCACAGATACGCAGTATTTT.

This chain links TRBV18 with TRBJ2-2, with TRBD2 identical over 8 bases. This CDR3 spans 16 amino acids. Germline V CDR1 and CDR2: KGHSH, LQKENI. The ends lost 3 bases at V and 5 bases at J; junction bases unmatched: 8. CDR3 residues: CASSPNVAGNTGELFF. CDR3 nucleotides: TGTGCCAGCTCACCCAACGTAGCGGGAAATACCGGGGAGCTGTTTTTT.

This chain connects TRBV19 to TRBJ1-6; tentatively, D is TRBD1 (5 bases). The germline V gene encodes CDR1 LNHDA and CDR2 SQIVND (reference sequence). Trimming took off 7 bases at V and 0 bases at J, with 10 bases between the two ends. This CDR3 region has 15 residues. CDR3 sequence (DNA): TGTGCCAGTAAAGGCGACAGCTCCTATAATTCACCCCTCCACTTT. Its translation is CASKGDSSYNSPLHF. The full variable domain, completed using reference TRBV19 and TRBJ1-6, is DGGITQSPKYLFRKEGQNVTLSCEQNLNHDAMYWYRQDPGQGLRLIYYSQIVNDFQKGDIAEGYSVSREKKESFPLTVTSAQKNPTAFYLCASKGDSSYNSPLHFGNGTRLTVT.

CDR3 bases: TGCGCCACCGAAACAGATAACTATGGCTACACCTTC. Translating it yields CATETDNYGYTF. The V call is TRBV10-2, the J call TRBJ1-2; no definite D call. V lost 10 bases and J 1 base, leaving 10 bases between the germline ends. CDR3 size: 12 residues. Germline V gene data show CDR1 as WSHSY and CDR2 as SAAADI.

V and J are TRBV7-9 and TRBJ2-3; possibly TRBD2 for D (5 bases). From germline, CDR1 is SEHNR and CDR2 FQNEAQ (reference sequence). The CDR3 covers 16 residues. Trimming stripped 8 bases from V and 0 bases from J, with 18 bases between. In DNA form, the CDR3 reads TGTGCCAGCTACTCCGATCCTAGCCCTAGCACAGATACGCAGTATTTT. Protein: CASYSDPSPSTDTQYF.

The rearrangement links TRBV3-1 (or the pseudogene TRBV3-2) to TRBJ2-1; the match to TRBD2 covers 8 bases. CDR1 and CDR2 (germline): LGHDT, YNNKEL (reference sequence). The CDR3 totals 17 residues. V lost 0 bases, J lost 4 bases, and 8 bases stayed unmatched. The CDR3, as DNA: TGTGCCAGCAGCCAAGATTTCCAGCGGGAGATGTACAATGAGCAGTTCTTC. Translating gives CASSQDFQREMYNEQFF.

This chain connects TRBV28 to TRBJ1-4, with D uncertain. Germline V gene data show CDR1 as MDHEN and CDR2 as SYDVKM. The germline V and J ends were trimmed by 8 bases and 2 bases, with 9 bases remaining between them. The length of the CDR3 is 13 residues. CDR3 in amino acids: CASCSGTNEKLFF. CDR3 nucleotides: TGTGCCAGCTGCAGCGGGACTAATGAAAAACTGTTTTTT.

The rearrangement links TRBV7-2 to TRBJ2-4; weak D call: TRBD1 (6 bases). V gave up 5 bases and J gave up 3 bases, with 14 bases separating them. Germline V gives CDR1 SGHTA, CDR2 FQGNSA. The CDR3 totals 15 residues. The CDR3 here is CASSPQGLDKNIQYF. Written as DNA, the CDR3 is TGTGCCAGCAGCCCACAGGGATTAGACAAAAACATTCAGTACTTC.

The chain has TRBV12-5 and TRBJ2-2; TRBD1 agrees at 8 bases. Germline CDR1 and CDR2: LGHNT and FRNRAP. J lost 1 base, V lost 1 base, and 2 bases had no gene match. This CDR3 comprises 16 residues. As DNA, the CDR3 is TGTGCTAGTGGTTTGGCCGGGACAGGGAACACCGGGGAGCTGTTTTTT. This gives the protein CASGLAGTGNTGELFF. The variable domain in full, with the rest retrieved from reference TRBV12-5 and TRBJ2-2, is DARVTQTPRHKVTEMGQEVTMRCQPILGHNTVFWYRQTMMQGLELLAYFRNRAPLDDSGMPKDRFSAEMPDATLATLKIQPSEPRDSAVYFCASGLAGTGNTGELFFGEGSRLTVL.

The CDR3 sequence: CASSPAQRGGMSTQYF. CDR3 sequence (DNA): TGCGCCAGCAGCCCAGCACAACGGGGGGGCATGAGTACGCAGTATTTT. The rearrangement links TRBV4-1 to TRBJ2-3, with 8 bases identical to TRBD2. The germline V gene encodes CDR1 MGHRA and CDR2 YSYEKL. J lost 8 bases, V lost 4 bases, and 14 bases had no gene match. The CDR3 spans 16 residues.

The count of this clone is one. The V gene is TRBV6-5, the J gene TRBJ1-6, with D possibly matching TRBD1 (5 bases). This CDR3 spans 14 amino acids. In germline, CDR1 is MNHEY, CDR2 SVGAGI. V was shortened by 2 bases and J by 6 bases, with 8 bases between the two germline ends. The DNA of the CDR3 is TGTGCCAGCAGTTACCGGCAGGGTAATTCACCCCTCCACTTT. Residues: CASSYRQGNSPLHF.

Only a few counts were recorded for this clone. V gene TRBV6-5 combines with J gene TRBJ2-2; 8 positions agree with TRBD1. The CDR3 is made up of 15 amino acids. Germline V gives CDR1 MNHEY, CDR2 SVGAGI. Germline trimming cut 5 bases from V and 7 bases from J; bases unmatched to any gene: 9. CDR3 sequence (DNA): TGTGCCAGCAGTCCTTGGACAGGGAAGGTCGGGGAGCTGTTTTTT. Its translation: CASSPWTGKVGELFF.

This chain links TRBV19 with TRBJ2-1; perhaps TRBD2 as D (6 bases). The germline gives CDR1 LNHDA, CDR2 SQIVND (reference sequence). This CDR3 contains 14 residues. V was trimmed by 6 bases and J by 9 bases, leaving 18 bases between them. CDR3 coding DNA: TGTGCCAGTAGCCGAGGGACTGCGCCCCGTGAGCAGTTCTTC. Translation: CASSRGTAPREQFF.

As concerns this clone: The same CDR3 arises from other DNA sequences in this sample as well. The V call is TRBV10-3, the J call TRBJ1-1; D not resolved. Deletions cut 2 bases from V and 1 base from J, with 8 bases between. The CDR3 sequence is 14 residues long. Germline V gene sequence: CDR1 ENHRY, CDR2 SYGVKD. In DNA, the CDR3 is TGTGCCATCAGTGAGGGCCAGGCGAACACTGAAGCTTTCTTT. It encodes CAISEGQANTEAFF.

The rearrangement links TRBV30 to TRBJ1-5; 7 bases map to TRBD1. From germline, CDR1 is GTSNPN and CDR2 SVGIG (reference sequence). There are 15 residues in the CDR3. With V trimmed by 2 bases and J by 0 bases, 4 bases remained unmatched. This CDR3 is CAWSLDRASNQPQHF. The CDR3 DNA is TGTGCCTGGAGTCTAGACAGGGCTAGCAATCAGCCCCAGCATTTT.

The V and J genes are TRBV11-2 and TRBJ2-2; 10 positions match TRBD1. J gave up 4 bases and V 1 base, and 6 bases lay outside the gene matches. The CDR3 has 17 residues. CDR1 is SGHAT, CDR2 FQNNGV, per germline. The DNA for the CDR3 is TGTGCCAGCAGCTTAGTGGGACAGGGGAAGGGCACCGGGGAGCTGTTTTTT. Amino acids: CASSLVGQGKGTGELFF.

The CDR3 coding sequence is TGTGCCAGCAGCTTAGTACAGGGGTCTGAAGCTTTCTTT. This codes for CASSLVQGSEAFF. This chain links TRBV11-2 with TRBJ1-1; TRBD1 aligns across 7 bases. CDR1 is SGHAT, CDR2 FQNNGV, per germline. The CDR3 extends over 13 amino acids. V shed 1 base and J 6 bases; nucleotides not matched to a gene: 2. The full variable domain, completed using reference TRBV11-2 and TRBJ1-1, is EAGVAQSPRYKIIEKRQSVAFWCNPISGHATLYWYQQILGQGPKLLIQFQNNGVVDDSQLPKDRFSAERLKGVDSTLKIQPAKLEDSAVYLCASSLVQGSEAFFGQGTRLTVV.

The CDR3 reads CASSDSSRGGTDTQYF. The CDR3 nucleotides are TGCGCCAGCAGTGATAGTTCGCGGGGGGGGACAGATACGCAGTATTTT. The chain joins TRBV10-2 to TRBJ2-3; 9 nucleotides align to TRBD2. J gave up 3 bases and V 3 bases, and 7 bases lay outside the gene matches. Germline CDR1 is WSHSY and CDR2 is SAAADI. The CDR3 consists of 16 residues.